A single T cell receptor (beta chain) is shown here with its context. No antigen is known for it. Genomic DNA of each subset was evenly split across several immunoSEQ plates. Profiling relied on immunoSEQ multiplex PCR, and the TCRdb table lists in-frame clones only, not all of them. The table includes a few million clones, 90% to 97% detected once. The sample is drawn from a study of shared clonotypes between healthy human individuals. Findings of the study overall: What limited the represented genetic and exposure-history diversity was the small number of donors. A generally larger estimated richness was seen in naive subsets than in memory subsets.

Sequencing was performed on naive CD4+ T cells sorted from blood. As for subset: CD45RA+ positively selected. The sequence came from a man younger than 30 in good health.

The CDR3 DNA reads TGTGCCAGTAGTACCATGACGGGACTCCAGCCCCAGCATTTT. This gives the protein CASSTMTGLQPQHF. The chain joins TRBV19 to TRBJ1-5; perhaps TRBD1 as D (5 bases). The germline V and J ends were trimmed by 4 bases and 7 bases, with 14 bases remaining between them. From germline, CDR1 is LNHDA and CDR2 SQIVND (reference sequence). The CDR3 consists of 14 residues. The full variable domain, in which reference TRBV19 and TRBJ1-5 provide the parts outside the CDR3, is DGGITQSPKYLFRKEGQNVTLSCEQNLNHDAMYWYRQDPGQGLRLIYYSQIVNDFQKGDIAEGYSVSREKKESFPLTVTSAQKNPTAFYLCASSTMTGLQPQHFGDGTRLSIL.